The present T cell receptor (beta chain) was sequenced within a study of shared clonotypes between healthy human individuals. Looking at the study overall: Per-donor plates numbered three CD4 naive, three CD4 memory, two CD8 naive and one CD8 memory. Broader study findings: Against clonotypes common to all four donors, non-shared ones had lower generation probabilities. Only a few donors were included, so the genetic and exposure-history diversity represented was limited.

TCRdb's copy holds only in-frame clones and misses some; the assay was immunoSEQ multiplex PCR. The sample contains about 820,000 clones, 85% to 95% of which appear only once. Germline lookup yields CDR1 SNHLY and CDR2 FYNNEI. Trimming cost V 6 bases and J 3 bases, with 11 bases left between them. The CDR3 contains 14 residues. Positively selected for CCR7, the CD45RO-negative cells used as naive CD8 cells excluded terminally differentiated effector memory CD45RA+ cells. Comments on this clone: Antigen specificity is unknown.

The material sequenced was naive CD8+ T cells sorted from blood. The TCR originated in a man aged 30 to 45 in good health. This chain joins TRBV2 and TRBJ2-2; D possibly corresponds to TRBD2 (6 bases). The DNA for the CDR3 is TGTGCCAGCAGGGGCGGGGTTTACACCGGGGAGCTGTTTTTT. Translating it yields CASRGGVYTGELFF.